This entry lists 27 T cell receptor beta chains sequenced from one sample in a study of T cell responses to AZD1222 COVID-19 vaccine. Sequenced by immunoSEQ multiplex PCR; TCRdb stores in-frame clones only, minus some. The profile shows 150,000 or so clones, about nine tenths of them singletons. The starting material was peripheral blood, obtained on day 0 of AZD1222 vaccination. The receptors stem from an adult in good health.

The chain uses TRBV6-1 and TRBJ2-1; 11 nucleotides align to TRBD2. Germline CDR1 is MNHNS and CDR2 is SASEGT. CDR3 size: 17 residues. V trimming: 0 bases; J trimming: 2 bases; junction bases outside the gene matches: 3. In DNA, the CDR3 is TGTGCCAGCAGTGAAGCGACTAGCGGGGAACCCTACAATGAGCAGTTCTTC. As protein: CASSEATSGEPYNEQFF.

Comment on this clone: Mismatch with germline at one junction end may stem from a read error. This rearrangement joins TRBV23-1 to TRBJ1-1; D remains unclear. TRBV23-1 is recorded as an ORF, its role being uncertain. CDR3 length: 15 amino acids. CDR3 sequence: CASSQRKRRNAEAFF. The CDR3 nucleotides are TGCGCCAGCAGTCAGAGGAAGCGGAGGAACGCTGAAGCTTTCTTT.

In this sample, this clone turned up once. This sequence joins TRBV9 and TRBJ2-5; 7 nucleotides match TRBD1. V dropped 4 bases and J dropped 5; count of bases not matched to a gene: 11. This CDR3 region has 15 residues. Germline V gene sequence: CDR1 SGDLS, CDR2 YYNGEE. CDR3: CASSLRLGGRETQYF. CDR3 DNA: TGTGCCAGCAGCCTGAGGTTAGGGGGCAGGGAGACCCAGTACTTC.

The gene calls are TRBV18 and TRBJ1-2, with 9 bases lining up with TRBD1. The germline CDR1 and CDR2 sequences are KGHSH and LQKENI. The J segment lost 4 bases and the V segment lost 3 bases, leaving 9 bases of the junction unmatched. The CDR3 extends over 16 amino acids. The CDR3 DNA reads TGTGCCAGCTCACCCTCCCGGACAGGGGATCTCTATGGCTACACCTTC. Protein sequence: CASSPSRTGDLYGYTF.

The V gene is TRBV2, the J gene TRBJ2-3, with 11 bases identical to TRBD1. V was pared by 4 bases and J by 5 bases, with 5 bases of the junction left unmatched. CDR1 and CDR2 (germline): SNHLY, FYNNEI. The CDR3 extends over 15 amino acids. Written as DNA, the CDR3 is TGTGCCAGCAGTGTCCGGGACAGGGGGTTAGATACGCAGTATTTT. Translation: CASSVRDRGLDTQYF.

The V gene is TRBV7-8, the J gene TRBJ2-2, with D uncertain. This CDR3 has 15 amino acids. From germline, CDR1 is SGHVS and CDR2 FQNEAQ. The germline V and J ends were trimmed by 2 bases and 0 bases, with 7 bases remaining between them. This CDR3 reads CASSLIRSNTGELFF. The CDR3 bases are TGTGCCAGCAGCTTAATCAGGTCGAACACCGGGGAGCTGTTTTTT.

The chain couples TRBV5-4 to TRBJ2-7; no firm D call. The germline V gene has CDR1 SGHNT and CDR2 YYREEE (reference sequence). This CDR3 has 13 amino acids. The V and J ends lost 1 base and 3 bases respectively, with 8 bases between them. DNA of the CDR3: TGTGCCAGCAGCTTGAATCCGTACTACGAGCAGTACTTC. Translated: CASSLNPYYEQYF. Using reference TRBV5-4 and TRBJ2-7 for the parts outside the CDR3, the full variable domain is ETGVTQSPTHLIKTRGQQVTLRCSSQSGHNTVSWYQQALGQGPQFIFQYYREEENGRGNFPPRFSGLQFPNYSSELNVNALELDDSALYLCASSLNPYYEQYFGPGTRLTVT.

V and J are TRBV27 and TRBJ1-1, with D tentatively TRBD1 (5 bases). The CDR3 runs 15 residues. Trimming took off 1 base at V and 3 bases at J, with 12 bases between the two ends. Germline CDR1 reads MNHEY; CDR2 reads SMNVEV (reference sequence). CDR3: CASSLLSGGDTEAFF. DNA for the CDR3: TGTGCCAGCAGTTTATTGTCGGGAGGGGACACTGAAGCTTTCTTT.

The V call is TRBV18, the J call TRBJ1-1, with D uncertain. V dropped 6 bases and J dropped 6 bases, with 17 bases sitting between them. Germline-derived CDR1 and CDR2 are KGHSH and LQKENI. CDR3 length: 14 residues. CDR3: CASSADYSRSEAFF. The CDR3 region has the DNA TGTGCCAGCTCGGCGGACTATTCCCGATCTGAAGCTTTCTTT. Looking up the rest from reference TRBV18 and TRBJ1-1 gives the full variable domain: NAGVMQNPRHLVRRRGQEARLRCSPMKGHSHVYWYRQLPEEGLKFMVYLQKENIIDESGMPKERFSAEFPKEGPSILRIQQVVRGDSAAYFCASSADYSRSEAFFGQGTRLTVV.

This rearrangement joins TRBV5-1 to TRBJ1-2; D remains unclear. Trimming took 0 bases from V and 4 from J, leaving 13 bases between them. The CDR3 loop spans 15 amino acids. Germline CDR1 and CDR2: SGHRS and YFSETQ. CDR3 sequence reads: CASSLGTPLGYGYTF. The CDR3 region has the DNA TGCGCCAGCAGCTTGGGGACTCCCTTGGGCTATGGCTACACCTTC.

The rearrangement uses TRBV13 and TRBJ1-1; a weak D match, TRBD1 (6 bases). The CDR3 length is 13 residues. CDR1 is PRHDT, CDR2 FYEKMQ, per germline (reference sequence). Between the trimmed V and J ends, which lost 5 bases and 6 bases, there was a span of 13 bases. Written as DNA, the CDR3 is TGTGCCAGCAGCCAGATGGGGGCCCCTGAAGCTTTCTTT. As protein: CASSQMGAPEAFF. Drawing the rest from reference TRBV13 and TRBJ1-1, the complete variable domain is AAGVIQSPRHLIKEKRETATLKCYPIPRHDTVYWYQQGPGQDPQFLISFYEKMQSDKGSIPDRFSAQQFSDYHSELNMSSLELGDSALYFCASSQMGAPEAFFGQGTRLTVV.

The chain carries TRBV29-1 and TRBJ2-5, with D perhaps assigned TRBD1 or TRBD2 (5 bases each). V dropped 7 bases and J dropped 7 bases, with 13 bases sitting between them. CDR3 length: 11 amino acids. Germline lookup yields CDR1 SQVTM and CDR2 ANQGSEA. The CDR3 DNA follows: TGCAGCGCCGAACATGGGGGGACCCAGTACTTC. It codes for CSAEHGGTQYF. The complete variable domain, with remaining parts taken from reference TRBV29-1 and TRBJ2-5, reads SAVISQKPSRDICQRGTSLTIQCQVDSQVTMMFWYRQQPGQSLTLIATANQGSEATYESGFVIDKFPISRPNLTFSTLTVSNMSPEDSSIYLCSAEHGGTQYFGPGTRLLVL.

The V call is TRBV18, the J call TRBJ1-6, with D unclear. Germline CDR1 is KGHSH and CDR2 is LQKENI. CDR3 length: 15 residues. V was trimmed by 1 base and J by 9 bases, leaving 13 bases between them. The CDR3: CASSPQAGRTSPLHF. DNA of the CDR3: TGTGCCAGCTCACCACAGGCAGGAAGGACTTCACCCCTCCACTTT. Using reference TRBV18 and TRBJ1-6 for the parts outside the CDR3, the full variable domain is NAGVMQNPRHLVRRRGQEARLRCSPMKGHSHVYWYRQLPEEGLKFMVYLQKENIIDESGMPKERFSAEFPKEGPSILRIQQVVRGDSAAYFCASSPQAGRTSPLHFGNGTRLTVT.

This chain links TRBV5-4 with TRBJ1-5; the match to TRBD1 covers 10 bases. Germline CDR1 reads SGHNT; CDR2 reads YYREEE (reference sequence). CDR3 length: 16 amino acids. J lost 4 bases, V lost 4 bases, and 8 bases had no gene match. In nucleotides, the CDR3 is TGTGCCAGCAGCCAAAGCCCGGGACAGGGGAATCAGCCCCAGCATTTT. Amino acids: CASSQSPGQGNQPQHF.

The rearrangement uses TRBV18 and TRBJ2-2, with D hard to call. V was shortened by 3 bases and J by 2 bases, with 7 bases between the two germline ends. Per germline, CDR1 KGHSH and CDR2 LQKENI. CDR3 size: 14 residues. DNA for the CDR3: TGTGCCAGCTCACCCAACAGAAACACCGGGGAGCTGTTTTTT. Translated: CASSPNRNTGELFF. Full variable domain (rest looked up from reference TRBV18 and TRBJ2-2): NAGVMQNPRHLVRRRGQEARLRCSPMKGHSHVYWYRQLPEEGLKFMVYLQKENIIDESGMPKERFSAEFPKEGPSILRIQQVVRGDSAAYFCASSPNRNTGELFFGEGSRLTVL.

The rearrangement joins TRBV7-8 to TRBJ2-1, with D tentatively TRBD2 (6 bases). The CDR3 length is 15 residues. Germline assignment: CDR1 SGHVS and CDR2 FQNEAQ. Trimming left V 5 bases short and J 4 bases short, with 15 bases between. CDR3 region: CASSARPEGYNEQFF. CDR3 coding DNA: TGTGCCAGCAGCGCACGCCCGGAGGGATACAATGAGCAGTTCTTC.

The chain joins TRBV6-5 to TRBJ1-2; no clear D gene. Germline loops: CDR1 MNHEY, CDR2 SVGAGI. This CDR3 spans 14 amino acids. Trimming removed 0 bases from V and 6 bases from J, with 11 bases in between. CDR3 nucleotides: TGTGCCAGCAGTTACTCGATCTCTCGGCATGGCTACACCTTC. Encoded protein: CASSYSISRHGYTF.

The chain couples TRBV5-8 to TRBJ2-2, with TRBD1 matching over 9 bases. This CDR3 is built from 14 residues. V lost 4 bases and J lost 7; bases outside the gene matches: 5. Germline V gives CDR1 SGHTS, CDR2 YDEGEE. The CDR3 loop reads CASSPGQGFGELFF. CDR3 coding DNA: TGTGCCAGCAGCCCGGGACAGGGTTTCGGGGAGCTGTTTTTT.

The CDR3 DNA sequence: TGTGCCAGCAGCCCTAATAGGAGTCCCGGGACAGGTACAGATACGCAGTATTTT. Translating it yields CASSPNRSPGTGTDTQYF. The chain couples TRBV9 to TRBJ2-3; 8 positions agree with TRBD1. Germline V gene data show CDR1 as SGDLS and CDR2 as YYNGEE. This CDR3 has 18 residues. Germline trimming cut 4 bases from V and 3 bases from J; bases unmatched to any gene: 16.

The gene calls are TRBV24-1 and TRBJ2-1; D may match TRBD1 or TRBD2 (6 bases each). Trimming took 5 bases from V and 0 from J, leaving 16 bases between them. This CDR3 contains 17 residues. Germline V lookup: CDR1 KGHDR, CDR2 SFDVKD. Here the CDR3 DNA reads TGTGCCACCAGTGGTCTCGGGGGCCTTAGCTCCTACAATGAGCAGTTCTTC. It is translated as CATSGLGGLSSYNEQFF.

The CDR3 reads CASSLQGPSPYSNQPQHF. CDR3 DNA sequence: TGTGCCAGCAGTCTACAGGGTCCTTCTCCTTATAGCAATCAGCCCCAGCATTTT. V and J are TRBV3-1 (or the pseudogene TRBV3-2) and TRBJ1-5; D perhaps matches TRBD1 (6 bases). Germline V lookup: CDR1 LGHDT, CDR2 YNNKEL (reference sequence). CDR3 length: 18 amino acids. The V end lost 6 bases, the J end lost 0 bases, and 21 bases lay between the germline ends.

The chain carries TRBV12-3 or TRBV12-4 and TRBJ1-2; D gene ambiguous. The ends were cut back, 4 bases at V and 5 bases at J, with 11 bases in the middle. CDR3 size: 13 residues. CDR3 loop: CASSSGRKYGYTF. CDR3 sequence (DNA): TGTGCCAGCAGTTCCGGGAGAAAGTATGGCTACACCTTC.

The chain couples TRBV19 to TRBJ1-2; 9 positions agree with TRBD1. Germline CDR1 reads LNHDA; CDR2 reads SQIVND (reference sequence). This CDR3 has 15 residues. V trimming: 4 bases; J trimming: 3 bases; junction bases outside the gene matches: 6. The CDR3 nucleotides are TGTGCCAGTAGTACTCCGGGACAGGGTCACTATGGCTACACCTTC. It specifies CASSTPGQGHYGYTF.

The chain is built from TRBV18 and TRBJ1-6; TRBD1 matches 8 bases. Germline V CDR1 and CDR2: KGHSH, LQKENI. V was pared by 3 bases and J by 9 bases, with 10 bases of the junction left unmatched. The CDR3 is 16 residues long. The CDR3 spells CASSPSGQGGSSPLHF. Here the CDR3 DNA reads TGTGCCAGCTCACCCTCCGGACAGGGTGGGAGTTCACCCCTCCACTTT.

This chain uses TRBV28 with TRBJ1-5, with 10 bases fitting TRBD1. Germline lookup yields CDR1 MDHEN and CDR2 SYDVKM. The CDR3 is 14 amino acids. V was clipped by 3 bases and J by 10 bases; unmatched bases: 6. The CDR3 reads CASSLGQGSKPQHF. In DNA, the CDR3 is TGTGCCAGCAGTTTGGGACAGGGGTCTAAACCCCAGCATTTT.

The CDR3 coding sequence is TGTGCCATCAGTGAGGGGATTTCGGCAACTAATGAAAAACTGTTTTTT. Amino acids: CAISEGISATNEKLFF. The rearrangement links TRBV10-3 to TRBJ1-4; the D is unclear. V gave up 2 bases and J gave up 0 bases, with 10 bases separating them. Per germline, CDR1 ENHRY and CDR2 SYGVKD. CDR3 length equals 16 residues.

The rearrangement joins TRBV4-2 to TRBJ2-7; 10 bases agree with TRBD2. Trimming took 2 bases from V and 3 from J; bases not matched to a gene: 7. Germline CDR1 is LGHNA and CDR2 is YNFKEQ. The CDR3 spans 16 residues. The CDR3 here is CASSQPSGGEVYEQYF. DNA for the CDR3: TGTGCCAGCAGCCAACCCAGCGGGGGGGAGGTCTACGAGCAGTACTTC.